The rows below give T cell receptor beta chains drawn from one sample of a study of blood T cell repertoires in COVID-19. TCRdb's table, derived via immunoSEQ multiplex PCR, lists solely in-frame clones and lacks some. Of around 200,000 clones in the sample, around nine tenths are singletons; the top ten hold approximately 2.5%. The sample taken for sequencing was peripheral blood. Receptors originate from a man aged 35 to 55 with active or convalescent COVID-19. Both conserved end residues are part of each CDR3. D genes are given only for firm matches. Size values are once, few and many counts, or a class for expanded clones, and some rows have none.

j_gene: TRBJ2-3; abundance: NA; v_gene: TRBV28; d_gene: TRBD1; CDR3nt: TGTGCCAGCATAAACAGGGGTGATACGCAGTATTTT; CDR3aa: CASINRGDTQYF
j_gene: TRBJ1-6; abundance: NA; v_gene: TRBV7-2; d_gene: TRBD1; CDR3nt: TGTGCCAGCAGCTTAGCTCCTCAGGGGGTGAATTCACCCCTCCACTTT; CDR3aa: CASSLAPQGVNSPLHF
j_gene: TRBJ1-2; abundance: NA; v_gene: TRBV28; d_gene: TRBD1; CDR3nt: TGTGCCAGCAGTTTCGCACCCGACAGGGAAGGCACCTTC; CDR3aa: CASSFAPDREGTF
j_gene: TRBJ1-3; abundance: few; v_gene: TRBV27; d_gene: TRBD1; CDR3nt: TGTGCCAGCAGTCCGGGACAGGGGGCTGGAAACACCATATATTTT; CDR3aa: CASSPGQGAGNTIYF
j_gene: TRBJ1-2; abundance: NA; v_gene: TRBV7-9; d_gene: NA; CDR3nt: TGTGCCAGCAGCTTAAGGGGATCTCCCGGGTATGGCTACACCTTC; CDR3aa: CASSLRGSPGYGYTF
j_gene: TRBJ2-1; abundance: once; v_gene: TRBV4-1; d_gene: TRBD2; CDR3nt: TGCGCCAGCAGCCAAGATCCAACGGGGGGGCCGGGCTCCTACAATGAGCAGTTCTTC; CDR3aa: CASSQDPTGGPGSYNEQFF
j_gene: TRBJ2-7; abundance: NA; v_gene: TRBV7-9; d_gene: TRBD1; CDR3nt: TGTGCCAGCAGCATACAGGGGGCGCGTTACGAGCAGTACTTC; CDR3aa: CASSIQGARYEQYF
j_gene: TRBJ1-1; abundance: NA; v_gene: TRBV6-5; d_gene: NA; CDR3nt: TGTGCCAGCAGTTACTCTAATGGGGCCTTACCCCAGGCTTTCTTT; CDR3aa: CASSYSNGALPQAFF
j_gene: TRBJ1-4; abundance: NA; v_gene: TRBV21-1; d_gene: NA; CDR3nt: TGTGCCAGCAGCACCGACAGGGGGTATGAAAAACTGTTTTTT; CDR3aa: CASSTDRGYEKLFF
j_gene: TRBJ1-6; abundance: few; v_gene: TRBV28; d_gene: NA; CDR3nt: TGTGCCAGCAGTTTACAGGTGAATTCACCCCTCCACTTT; CDR3aa: CASSLQVNSPLHF
j_gene: TRBJ2-3; abundance: once; v_gene: TRBV11-3; d_gene: NA; CDR3nt: TGTGCCAGCAGCTCGATCACTGGGGCTACGCAGTATTTT; CDR3aa: CASSSITGATQYF
j_gene: TRBJ2-1; abundance: NA; v_gene: TRBV7-9; d_gene: NA; CDR3nt: TGTGCCAGCAGCTTATTAGGGGCCGCCAGGGTTGAGCAGTTCTTC; CDR3aa: CASSLLGAARVEQFF
j_gene: TRBJ2-1; abundance: NA; v_gene: TRBV30; d_gene: NA; CDR3nt: TGTGCCTGGCACCACACGTCTAGCGCTTACAATGAGCAGTTCTTC; CDR3aa: CAWHHTSSAYNEQFF
j_gene: TRBJ1-2; abundance: few; v_gene: TRBV7-3; d_gene: TRBD1; CDR3nt: TGTGCCAGCAGCCCTCAGGGGGCGGGTGGCTACACCTTC; CDR3aa: CASSPQGAGGYTF
j_gene: TRBJ1-3; abundance: NA; v_gene: TRBV3-1/TRBV3-2; d_gene: NA; CDR3nt: TGTGCCAGCAGCCTTCCTCAGGGAAATTATAGCTCTGGAAACACCATATATTTT; CDR3aa: CASSLPQGNYSSGNTIYF
j_gene: TRBJ1-2; abundance: NA; v_gene: TRBV14; d_gene: TRBD1; CDR3nt: TGTGCCAGCAGCTTGGGACAGGGGTTCGGTGGCTACACCTTC; CDR3aa: CASSLGQGFGGYTF
j_gene: TRBJ1-4; abundance: NA; v_gene: TRBV2; d_gene: NA; CDR3nt: TGTGCCAGCAGGGCCGGGGGTGGTGAAAAACTGTTTTTT; CDR3aa: CASRAGGGEKLFF
j_gene: TRBJ1-5; abundance: NA; v_gene: TRBV5-4; d_gene: NA; CDR3nt: TGTGCCAGCAGCTCCGAGATAAATCAGCCCCAGCATTTT; CDR3aa: CASSSEINQPQHF